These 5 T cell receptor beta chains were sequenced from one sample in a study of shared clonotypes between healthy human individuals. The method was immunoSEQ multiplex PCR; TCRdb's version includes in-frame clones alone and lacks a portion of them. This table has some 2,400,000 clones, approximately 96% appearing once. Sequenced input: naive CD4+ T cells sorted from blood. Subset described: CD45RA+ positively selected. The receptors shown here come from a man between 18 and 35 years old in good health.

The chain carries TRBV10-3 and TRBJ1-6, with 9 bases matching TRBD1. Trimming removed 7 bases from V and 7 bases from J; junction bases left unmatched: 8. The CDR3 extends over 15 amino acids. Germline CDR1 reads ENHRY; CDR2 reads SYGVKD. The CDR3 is CAITPGGQGNSPLHF. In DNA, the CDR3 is TGTGCCATCACCCCCGGGGGACAGGGCAATTCACCCCTCCACTTT.

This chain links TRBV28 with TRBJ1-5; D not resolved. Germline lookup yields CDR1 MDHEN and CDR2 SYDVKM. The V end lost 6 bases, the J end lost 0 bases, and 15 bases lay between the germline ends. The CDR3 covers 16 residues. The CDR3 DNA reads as TGTGCCAGCAGCCCCGTTCGTGTGTTTAGCAATCAGCCCCAGCATTTT. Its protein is CASSPVRVFSNQPQHF.

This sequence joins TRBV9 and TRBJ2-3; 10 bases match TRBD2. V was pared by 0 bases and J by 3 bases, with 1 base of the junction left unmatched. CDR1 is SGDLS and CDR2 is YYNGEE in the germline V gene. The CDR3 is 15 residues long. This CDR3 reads CASSVGSGGTDTQYF. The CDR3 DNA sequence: TGTGCCAGCAGCGTAGGTAGCGGGGGGACAGATACGCAGTATTTT.

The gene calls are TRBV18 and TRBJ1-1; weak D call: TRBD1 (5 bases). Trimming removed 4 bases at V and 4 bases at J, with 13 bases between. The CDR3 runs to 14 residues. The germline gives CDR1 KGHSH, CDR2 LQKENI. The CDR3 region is CASSQTQVSTEAFF. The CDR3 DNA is TGTGCCAGCTCACAAACACAGGTGAGCACTGAAGCTTTCTTT.

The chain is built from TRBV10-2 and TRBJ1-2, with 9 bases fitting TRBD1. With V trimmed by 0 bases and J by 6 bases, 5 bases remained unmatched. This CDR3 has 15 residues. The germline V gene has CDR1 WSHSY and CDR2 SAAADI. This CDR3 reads CASSESSRQGDGYTF. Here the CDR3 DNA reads TGCGCCAGCAGTGAGTCTTCGAGACAGGGGGATGGCTACACCTTC.